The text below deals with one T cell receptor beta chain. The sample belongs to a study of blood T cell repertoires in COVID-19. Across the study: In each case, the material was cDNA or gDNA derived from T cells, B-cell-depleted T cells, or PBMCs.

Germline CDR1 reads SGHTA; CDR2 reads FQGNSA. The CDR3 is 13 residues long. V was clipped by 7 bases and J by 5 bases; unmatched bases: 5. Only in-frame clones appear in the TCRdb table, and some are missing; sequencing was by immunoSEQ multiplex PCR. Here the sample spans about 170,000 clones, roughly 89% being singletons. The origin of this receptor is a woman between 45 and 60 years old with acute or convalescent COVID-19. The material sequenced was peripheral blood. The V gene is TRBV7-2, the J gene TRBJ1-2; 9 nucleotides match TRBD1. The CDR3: CASIGQGRYGYTF. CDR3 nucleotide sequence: TGTGCCAGCATAGGACAGGGGCGGTATGGCTACACCTTC. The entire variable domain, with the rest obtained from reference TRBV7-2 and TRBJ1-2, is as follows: GAGVSQSPSNKVTEKGKDVELRCDPISGHTALYWYRQSLGQGLEFLIYFQGNSAPDKSGLPSDRFSAERTGGSVSTLTIQRTQQEDSAVYLCASIGQGRYGYTFGSGTRLTVV.